This T cell receptor beta chain was identified during a study of OX40 agonist ivuxolimab in advanced cancers. Overall study: Under the entry rules, prior anti-PD-1, anti-PD-L1 or anti-CTLA-4 therapy was allowed, and about 38% had some.

The germline CDR1 and CDR2 sequences are MNHEY and SMNVEV (reference sequence). Trimming pared 2 bases from V and 6 bases from J, leaving 17 bases between. The CDR3 totals 16 residues. Clones were sequenced by immunoSEQ multiplex PCR, and TCRdb holds only the in-frame ones, with some missing. The sample has about 32,000 clones; 87% are singletons. The receptor comes from an adult with an advanced solid tumor such as melanoma, head and neck, liver or kidney cancer. The V call is TRBV27, the J call TRBJ2-4; a weak D match, TRBD2 (6 bases). Specimen: CD4+ or CD8+ T cells sorted from blood, collected in a trial of the OX40 agonist ivuxolimab. The CDR3 DNA reads TGTGCCAGCAGTTTAGTTGCGGCGGAGGGGACAAACATTCAGTACTTC. Translated: CASSLVAAEGTNIQYF.